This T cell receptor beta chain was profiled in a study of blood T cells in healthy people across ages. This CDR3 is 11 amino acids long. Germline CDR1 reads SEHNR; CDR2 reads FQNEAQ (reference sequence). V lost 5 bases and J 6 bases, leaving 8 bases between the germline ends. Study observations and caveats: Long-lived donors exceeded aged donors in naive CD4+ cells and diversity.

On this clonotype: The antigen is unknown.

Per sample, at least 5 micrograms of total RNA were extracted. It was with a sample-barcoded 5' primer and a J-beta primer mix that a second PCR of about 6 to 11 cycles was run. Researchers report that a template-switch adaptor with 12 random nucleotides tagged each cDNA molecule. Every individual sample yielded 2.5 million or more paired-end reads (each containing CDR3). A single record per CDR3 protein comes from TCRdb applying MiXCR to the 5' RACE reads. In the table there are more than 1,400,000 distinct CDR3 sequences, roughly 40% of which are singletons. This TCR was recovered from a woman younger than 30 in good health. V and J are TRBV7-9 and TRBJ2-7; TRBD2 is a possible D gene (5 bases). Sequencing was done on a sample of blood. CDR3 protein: CASSITSEQYF. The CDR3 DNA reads TGTGCCAGCAGCATTACTAGCGAGCAGTACTTC. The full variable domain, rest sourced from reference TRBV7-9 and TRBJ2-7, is DTGVSQNPRHKITKRGQNVTFRCDPISEHNRLYWYRQTLGQGPEFLTYFQNEAQLEKSRLLSDRFSAERPKGSFSTLEIQRTEQGDSAMYLCASSITSEQYFGPGTRLTVT.